Presented here are 21 T cell receptor beta chains from one specimen sequenced in a study of read filtering for tumor transcriptome and immune sequencing (dated by TCRdb to the early 2020s). Sequencer: Illumina HiSeq 4000. The Immunoverse kit was used to build TCR libraries from about 400 ng RNA, with molecular barcoded adaptors covering alpha/delta and beta/gamma chains. In-frame beta chains were kept once TCRdb had trimmed the public reads at Q25 with fastp and called clones with MiXCR. Entries that share a CDR3 protein sequence are merged under the most common genes and DNA. This sample lists some 80,000 distinct CDR3 sequences; more than 9% were detected once. The ten largest clones capture 15% of the sample. Specimen: a population of CD138-negative cells sorted from bone marrow. The label giving this sample's cell subset or site can be read as: bone marrow mononuclear cells depleted of CD138+ plasma/myeloma cells by negative magnetic selection. These receptors were taken from a donor aged 40 or over with multiple myeloma.

The chain combines TRBV11-2 with TRBJ2-5; no reliable D call. V was trimmed by 9 bases and J by 3 bases, leaving 2 bases between them. The CDR3 has 9 amino acids. Germline V lookup: CDR1 SGHAT, CDR2 FQNNGV. CDR3: CAREETQYF. In DNA form, the CDR3 reads TGTGCCAGGGAAGAGACCCAGTACTTC.

At least ten counts were recorded for this clonotype. V and J are TRBV5-1 and TRBJ1-4; unclear D gene. CDR3 length: 15 amino acids. Germline V gene data show CDR1 as SGHRS and CDR2 as YFSETQ. V was cut by 0 bases and J by 0 bases, with 6 bases left in between. Here the CDR3 DNA reads TGCGCCAGCAGCTTGGGGGTTGCAACTAATGAAAAACTGTTTTTT. As protein: CASSLGVATNEKLFF. The complete variable domain, with remaining parts taken from reference TRBV5-1 and TRBJ1-4, reads KAGVTQTPRYLIKTRGQQVTLSCSPISGHRSVSWYQQTPGQGLQFLFEYFSETQRNKGNFPGRFSGRQFSNSRSEMNVSTLELGDSALYLCASSLGVATNEKLFFGSGTQLSVL.

This clonotype came up a few times. At one end, the junction sequence differs from germline, possibly due to a read error. The chain couples TRBV12-3 or TRBV12-4 to TRBJ1-1; D may be TRBD1 (5 bases). This CDR3 region has 12 residues. The CDR3 region is CASLQVVTETFF. The CDR3 DNA is TGTGCCAGCTTACAGGTGGTCACTGAAACTTTCTTT.

In this sample, this clonotype turned up a few times. This clone may be a read error of a much larger clone one base away. The chain combines TRBV20-1 with TRBJ2-5; D may be TRBD1 or TRBD2 (5 bases each). Deletions cut 0 bases from V and 5 bases from J, with 16 bases between. Germline V lookup: CDR1 DFQATT, CDR2 SNEGSKA (reference sequence). The CDR3 sequence is 15 residues long. CDR3 in DNA: TGCAGTGCTAGAGATGCCCGGGGCCCCCGGGAGACCCAGTACTTC. This gives the protein CSARDARGPRETQYF.

With regard to this clonotype: A much larger clone lies one base from this, so it may be a read error. The J gene is TRBJ2-1, the V gene TRBV30; tentatively, D is TRBD2 (5 bases). The CDR3 has 13 residues. The V gene's germline CDR1 is GTSNPN and CDR2 SVGIG (reference sequence). Trimming removed 1 base at V and 3 bases at J, with 7 bases between. This CDR3 reads CAWSGRGYNEQFF. The CDR3 nucleotides are TGTGCCTGGAGTGGCCGGGGCTACAATGAGCAGTTCTTC.

This clonotype was counted ten times or more. The chain couples TRBV6-1 to TRBJ1-1, with 9 bases identical to TRBD1. In germline, CDR1 is MNHNS, CDR2 SASEGT. The CDR3 covers 17 residues. Trimming at V came to 11 bases and at J to 4 bases, leaving 20 bases not matched to a gene. CDR3: CARTPPRTGADGTEAFF. The CDR3 coding sequence is TGTGCCCGCACCCCCCCCCGGACAGGGGCGGACGGCACTGAAGCTTTCTTT.

This clonotype was observed many times. The chain uses TRBV29-1 and TRBJ2-3; 9 bases are a match to TRBD2. Germline values: CDR1 SQVTM, CDR2 ANQGSEA. This CDR3 has 15 amino acids. J lost 4 bases, V lost 3 bases, and 8 bases had no gene match. CDR3 residues: CSVDESAGGPDTQYF. Here the CDR3 DNA reads TGCAGCGTTGATGAGTCAGCGGGGGGCCCAGATACGCAGTATTTT.

The sample holds many counts of this clonotype. V gene TRBV5-1 combines with J gene TRBJ2-3; TRBD2 matches at 12 bases. CDR3 length: 16 amino acids. Germline V gene data show CDR1 as SGHRS and CDR2 as YFSETQ. V dropped 3 bases and J dropped 4; count of bases not matched to a gene: 6. The CDR3 loop is CASSYALAGGADTQYF. The CDR3, as DNA: TGCGCCAGCAGCTACGCGCTAGCGGGAGGGGCAGATACGCAGTATTTT.

This clonotype was detected ten times or more. This chain uses TRBV6-5 with TRBJ1-4; TRBD1 is a possible D gene (6 bases). This CDR3 spans 15 amino acids. V was cut by 6 bases and J by 8 bases, with 19 bases left in between. Germline V lookup: CDR1 MNHEY, CDR2 SVGAGI. CDR3 sequence (DNA): TGTGCCAGCAGGCCCCTCGGGGGGCGCTGGGAAAAACTGTTTTTT. This encodes CASRPLGGRWEKLFF.

This clonotype occurred many times. The chain combines TRBV7-9 with TRBJ1-3; D call uncertain. V lost 3 bases, J lost 0 bases, and 6 bases lay in between. Germline loops: CDR1 SEHNR, CDR2 FQNEAQ (reference sequence). The CDR3 runs to 14 residues. CDR3 sequence: CASSLANSGNTIYF. The CDR3 bases are TGTGCCAGCAGCTTGGCCAACTCTGGAAACACCATATATTTT.

This clonotype was counted many times. The CDR3 coding sequence is TGTGCCAGCAGCCAAGACCTAGTCACCGGGGAGCTGTTTTTT. Its protein is CASSQDLVTGELFF. The chain couples TRBV3-1 to TRBJ2-2; D gene ambiguous. Germline loops: CDR1 LGHDT, CDR2 YNNKEL (reference sequence). The V gene lost 0 bases and the J gene lost 4 bases, with 6 bases spanning the gap. This CDR3 has 14 residues.

This clonotype was detected many times. V gene TRBV7-2 combines with J gene TRBJ2-3; no reliable D call. The V end was cut by 2 bases, the J end by 2 bases, with 8 bases between. CDR1 and CDR2 from the germline V gene are SGHTA and FQGNSA. The CDR3 has 14 residues. Here the CDR3 reads CASSLSGYTDTQYF. The CDR3 DNA sequence: TGTGCCAGCAGCTTATCCGGGTACACAGATACGCAGTATTTT.

This clonotype was counted many times. This sequence joins TRBV7-9 and TRBJ2-3; D might be TRBD1 or TRBD2, each matching 5 bases. V was pared by 5 bases and J by 1 base, with 16 bases between. The CDR3 is 16 residues long. CDR1 and CDR2 from the germline V gene are SEHNR and FQNEAQ (reference sequence). The CDR3 region is CASSPGTMGGTDTQYF. DNA for the CDR3: TGTGCCAGCAGCCCCGGGACCATGGGAGGCACAGATACGCAGTATTTT.

This clonotype was observed many times. The chain uses TRBV5-5 and TRBJ2-7; 15 positions agree with TRBD2. V lost 2 bases and J lost 5; bases outside the gene matches: 11. This CDR3 spans 18 amino acids. Germline-derived CDR1 and CDR2 are SGHKS and YYEKEE (reference sequence). The CDR3 loop is CASSLAPGLAGGLHEQYF. The CDR3 DNA follows: TGTGCCAGCAGCTTAGCCCCGGGACTAGCGGGAGGCCTCCACGAGCAGTACTTC.

This clonotype has at least ten counts. The chain uses TRBV2 and TRBJ2-7; 10 nucleotides align to TRBD1. Germline V gene lookup returns CDR1 SNHLY and CDR2 FYNNEI. J was trimmed by 2 bases and V by 7 bases; bases with no gene match: 5. There are 14 residues in the CDR3. The CDR3, as DNA: TGTGCCAGCATGGGGGACAGGGGCGCCTACGAGCAGTACTTC. Translated, it gives CASMGDRGAYEQYF. Full variable domain (remainder filled in from reference TRBV2 and TRBJ2-7): EPEVTQTPSHQVTQMGQEVILRCVPISNHLYFYWYRQILGQKVEFLVSFYNNEISEKSEIFDDQFSVERPDGSNFTLKIRSTKLEDSAMYFCASMGDRGAYEQYFGPGTRLTVT.

The chain is built from TRBV7-2 and TRBJ2-7; weak D call: TRBD1 (5 bases). The CDR3 is made up of 14 amino acids. The V and J ends lost 2 bases and 1 base respectively, with 9 bases between them. Germline assignment: CDR1 SGHTA and CDR2 FQGNSA. CDR3 coding DNA: TGTGCCAGCAGCTTATCCCCAGGGTCCTACGAGCAGTACTTC. It is translated as CASSLSPGSYEQYF.

With regard to this clonotype: At one end the junction does not follow the germline gene, possibly because of a read error. V and J are TRBV5-5 and TRBJ1-1; a possible D gene is TRBD1 (5 bases). Per germline, CDR1 SGHKS and CDR2 YYEKEE (reference sequence). This CDR3 is 14 amino acids long. CDR3 sequence: CASRLGGGFTEAFF. CDR3 bases: TGTGCCAGCAGGTTGGGGGGGGGTTTCACTGAAGCTTTCTTT.

Ten or more counts support this clonotype. V is TRBV7-3 and J is TRBJ2-1; 13 bases fit TRBD2. The V and J ends lost 3 bases and 8 bases, in that order; junction bases with no gene match: 16. Looked up from germline, CDR1 is SGHTA and CDR2 is FQGTGA. The CDR3 has 19 residues. CDR3 region: CASSLRGVTSGRAGDEQFF. CDR3 nucleotides: TGTGCCAGCAGCTTGCGGGGGGTTACTAGCGGGAGGGCCGGGGATGAGCAGTTCTTC.

In regard to this clonotype: This may arise from a read error, as a much more abundant clone is one base away. The genes are TRBV20-1 and TRBJ1-2, with 8 bases fitting TRBD1. Per the germline V gene, CDR1 is DFQATT and CDR2 is SNEGSKA (reference sequence). The CDR3 is 14 residues long. This CDR3 is CGAPSVDRVRGYTF. CDR3 bases: TGCGGTGCCCCTTCCGTGGACAGGGTCAGGGGCTACACCTTC.

This clonotype showed up many times. This chain connects TRBV5-5 to TRBJ2-1, with a possible D match to TRBD2 (6 bases). Germline loops: CDR1 SGHKS, CDR2 YYEKEE (reference sequence). Trimming took off 0 bases at V and 4 bases at J, with 14 bases between the two ends. The CDR3 has 16 amino acids. The CDR3 protein is CASSLGAGAGYNEQFF. The CDR3 region has the DNA TGTGCCAGCAGCTTGGGAGCGGGTGCAGGGTACAATGAGCAGTTCTTC. Complete variable domain (other parts from reference TRBV5-5 and TRBJ2-1): DAGVTQSPTHLIKTRGQQVTLRCSPISGHKSVSWYQQVLGQGPQFIFQYYEKEERGRGNFPDRFSARQFPNYSSELNVNALLLGDSALYLCASSLGAGAGYNEQFFGPGTRLTVL.

At least ten counts were recorded for this clonotype. The chain recombines TRBV11-2 with TRBJ2-5; no definite D call. The CDR3 consists of 16 residues. Germline CDR1 reads SGHAT; CDR2 reads FQNNGV. Trimming pared 5 bases from V and 1 base from J, leaving 17 bases between. DNA of the CDR3: TGTGCCAGCAGCCCGCGACTGAGCGCGAGCCAAGAGACCCAGTACTTC. This codes for CASSPRLSASQETQYF.